The 18 T cell receptor beta chains below all came from one sample that was sequenced in a study of cytomegalovirus exposure and HLA in healthy donors. Vbeta (60) and Jbeta (13) primers were used in the PCR. Only in-frame clones appear in the TCRdb table, and some are missing; sequencing was by immunoSEQ multiplex PCR. The sample carries roughly 150,000 clones, 70% to 90% recorded once. The material sequenced was PBMCs. These receptors were taken from a woman aged 40 to 49 in good health and CMV-seropositive.

The chain is built from TRBV9 and TRBJ1-4, with D tentatively TRBD1 (6 bases). Germline CDR1 is SGDLS and CDR2 is YYNGEE. CDR3 length: 14 residues. V was pared by 0 bases and J by 3 bases, with 6 bases between. The CDR3 nucleotides read TGTGCCAGCAGCGTAGGGACAGCTAATGAAAAACTGTTTTTT. This translates into CASSVGTANEKLFF.

The chain employs TRBV5-6 and TRBJ2-4; 9 positions match TRBD2. V lost 3 bases, J lost 9 bases, and 16 bases stayed unmatched. Germline loops: CDR1 SGHDT, CDR2 YYEEEE. This CDR3 region has 17 residues. The CDR3 region is CASSSTAGGPTFRIQYF. The CDR3 nucleotides read TGTGCCAGCAGCTCTACTGCGGGGGGGCCGACATTTCGCATTCAGTACTTC.

The chain links TRBV5-4 to TRBJ2-5; 13 bases fit TRBD2. TRBJ2-7 matches the DNA end more closely, so the J call is doubtful. There are 16 residues in the CDR3. Germline CDR1 reads SGHNT; CDR2 reads YYREEE (reference sequence). CDR3: CASSPRRGTSGIEQYF. CDR3 DNA sequence: TGTGCCAGCAGCCCGCGACGGGGGACTAGCGGGATCGAGCAGTACTTC.

The V call is TRBV5-1, the J call TRBJ2-1; perhaps TRBD2 as D (7 bases). The V and J ends lost 5 bases and 8 bases respectively, with 20 bases between them. The germline gives CDR1 SGHRS, CDR2 YFSETQ. CDR3 size: 15 residues. CDR3 DNA: TGCGCCAGCAGTCTTGGACGGGGGGCGCCGGATGAGCAGTTCTTC. This sequence encodes CASSLGRGAPDEQFF.

The gene calls are TRBV11-2 and TRBJ2-7; 10 positions agree with TRBD1. Germline V CDR1 and CDR2: SGHAT, FQNNGV. V shed 4 bases, J shed 7 bases, and the junction held 10 bases outside the gene matches. CDR3 length: 15 amino acids. The CDR3 DNA sequence: TGTGCCAGCAGCTGGCGGGGACAGGGGCGTGGTGAGCAGTACTTC. Protein sequence: CASSWRGQGRGEQYF.

This clone was detected once. The chain couples TRBV9 to TRBJ1-2, with 8 bases fitting TRBD1. From germline, CDR1 is SGDLS and CDR2 YYNGEE. This CDR3 comprises 16 residues. V lost 0 bases to trimming and J lost 4 bases; unmatched junction nucleotides: 8. The chain's CDR3 is CASSVEVWDRPYGYTF. The CDR3 DNA sequence: TGTGCCAGCAGCGTAGAGGTTTGGGACAGGCCCTATGGCTACACCTTC.

The rearrangement uses TRBV6-6 and TRBJ1-1, with D possibly matching TRBD1 (6 bases). Germline V CDR1 and CDR2: MNHNY, SVGAGI (reference sequence). V dropped 4 bases and J dropped 4 bases, with 10 bases sitting between them. This CDR3 region has 13 residues. Here the CDR3 reads CASSSGQLTEAFF. As DNA, the CDR3 is TGTGCCAGCAGTTCCGGACAGCTCACTGAAGCTTTCTTT.

V and J are TRBV19 and TRBJ2-3; D perhaps matches TRBD1 (5 bases). The CDR3 extends over 14 amino acids. V dropped 4 bases and J dropped 3 bases, with 11 bases sitting between them. Germline V gives CDR1 LNHDA, CDR2 SQIVND (reference sequence). CDR3 amino acids: CASSNTGLTDTQYF. The DNA of the CDR3 is TGTGCCAGTAGTAATACAGGCCTTACAGATACGCAGTATTTT.

This chain links TRBV18 with TRBJ2-3; 7 bases are a match to TRBD2. Germline CDR1 KGHSH, CDR2 LQKENI. This CDR3 contains 16 residues. V was clipped by 5 bases and J by 2 bases; unmatched bases: 10. The CDR3 region has the DNA TGTGCCAGCTCAGCTCGCGGGGGACCTTCCACAGATACGCAGTATTTT. Translation gives CASSARGGPSTDTQYF.

This chain links TRBV6-5 with TRBJ1-5; 8 nucleotides line up with TRBD1. The CDR3 sequence is 15 residues long. Per the germline V gene, CDR1 is MNHEY and CDR2 is SVGAGI. V lost 0 bases, J lost 6 bases, and 4 bases stayed unmatched. This chain's CDR3 is CASSYSGQGGQPQHF. The CDR3 DNA reads TGTGCCAGCAGTTACTCCGGACAGGGAGGTCAGCCCCAGCATTTT.

The chain is built from TRBV2 and TRBJ2-3; D call uncertain. Trimming shortened V by 4 bases and J by 0 bases, and 17 bases separated the two germline ends. The CDR3 is 17 amino acids. Germline CDR1 and CDR2: SNHLY and FYNNEI. CDR3 residues: CASSGPAVKKSTDTQYF. Written as DNA, the CDR3 is TGTGCCAGCAGTGGGCCTGCGGTAAAAAAAAGCACAGATACGCAGTATTTT.

This chain connects TRBV7-3 to TRBJ2-3; 8 nucleotides match TRBD2. Germline CDR1 is SGHTA and CDR2 is FQGTGA. V trimming: 8 bases; J trimming: 6 bases; junction bases outside the gene matches: 10. CDR3 length: 14 amino acids. The CDR3: CASGEATSEDTQYF. CDR3 DNA: TGTGCCAGCGGGGAAGCGACTAGCGAGGATACGCAGTATTTT. Variable domain in full (rest from reference TRBV7-3 and TRBJ2-3): GAGVSQTPSNKVTEKGKYVELRCDPISGHTALYWYRQSLGQGPEFLIYFQGTGAADDSGLPNDRFFAVRPEGSVSTLKIQRTERGDSAVYLCASGEATSEDTQYFGPGTRLTVL.

The rearrangement joins TRBV5-1 to TRBJ2-5, with a possible D match to TRBD2 (7 bases). Looked up from germline, CDR1 is SGHRS and CDR2 is YFSETQ. V was shortened by 4 bases and J by 5 bases, with 15 bases between the two germline ends. The CDR3 is 14 residues long. This CDR3 is CASSRGDTSETQYF. The CDR3 nucleotides read TGCGCCAGCAGCCGGGGGGACACCTCGGAGACCCAGTACTTC.

V and J are TRBV19 and TRBJ1-5, with 8 bases identical to TRBD1. Germline lookup yields CDR1 LNHDA and CDR2 SQIVND (reference sequence). V lost 5 bases and J lost 6; bases outside the gene matches: 3. The CDR3 is 13 amino acids. The CDR3 nucleotides are TGTGCCAGTAGTTGGACAGGGCTTCAGCCCCAGCATTTT. Its protein product is CASSWTGLQPQHF.

On this clone: This sample also contains other DNA sequences that code for the same CDR3. The chain's CDR3 is CASSLDRLLGSPLHF. The DNA for the CDR3 is TGTGCCAGCAGCTTGGACAGGTTGCTCGGTTCCCCCCTCCACTTT. The V and J genes are TRBV28 and TRBJ1-6, with 7 bases lining up with TRBD1. The germline gives CDR1 MDHEN, CDR2 SYDVKM. J was trimmed by 13 bases and V by 6 bases; bases with no gene match: 15. CDR3 length: 15 residues.

This clone appeared a few times. The chain carries TRBV28 and TRBJ1-2; a possible D gene is TRBD1 (6 bases). Trimming took off 6 bases at V and 8 bases at J, with 13 bases between the two ends. The length of the CDR3 is 12 residues. In germline, CDR1 is MDHEN, CDR2 SYDVKM. CDR3 sequence (DNA): TGTGCCAGCAGACAGTCCCAGGGGGGCTACACCTTC. It is translated as CASRQSQGGYTF.

The chain couples TRBV18 to TRBJ1-1, with 11 nucleotides matching TRBD1. Germline V lookup: CDR1 KGHSH, CDR2 LQKENI. V lost 6 bases and J lost 3; bases outside the gene matches: 15. The length of the CDR3 is 18 residues. The CDR3 is CASSLSGTGGYGDTEAFF. The CDR3 coding sequence is TGTGCCAGCTCGCTCTCCGGGACAGGGGGGTACGGGGACACTGAAGCTTTCTTT.

This clone was detected only once. The CDR3 is CASSATPLTGGAGYGYTF. In DNA form, the CDR3 reads TGTGCCAGCAGCGCTACTCCTCTGACAGGGGGCGCCGGCTATGGCTACACCTTC. The chain carries TRBV9 and TRBJ1-2; TRBD1 aligns across 10 bases. Germline CDR1 SGDLS, CDR2 YYNGEE. Trimming at V came to 3 bases and at J to 4 bases, leaving 15 bases not matched to a gene. CDR3 length equals 18 residues. Together with reference TRBV9 and TRBJ1-2, the CDR3 gives the full variable domain: DSGVTQTPKHLITATGQRVTLRCSPRSGDLSVYWYQQSLDQGLQFLIQYYNGEERAKGNILERFSAQQFPDLHSELNLSSLELGDSALYFCASSATPLTGGAGYGYTFGSGTRLTVV.